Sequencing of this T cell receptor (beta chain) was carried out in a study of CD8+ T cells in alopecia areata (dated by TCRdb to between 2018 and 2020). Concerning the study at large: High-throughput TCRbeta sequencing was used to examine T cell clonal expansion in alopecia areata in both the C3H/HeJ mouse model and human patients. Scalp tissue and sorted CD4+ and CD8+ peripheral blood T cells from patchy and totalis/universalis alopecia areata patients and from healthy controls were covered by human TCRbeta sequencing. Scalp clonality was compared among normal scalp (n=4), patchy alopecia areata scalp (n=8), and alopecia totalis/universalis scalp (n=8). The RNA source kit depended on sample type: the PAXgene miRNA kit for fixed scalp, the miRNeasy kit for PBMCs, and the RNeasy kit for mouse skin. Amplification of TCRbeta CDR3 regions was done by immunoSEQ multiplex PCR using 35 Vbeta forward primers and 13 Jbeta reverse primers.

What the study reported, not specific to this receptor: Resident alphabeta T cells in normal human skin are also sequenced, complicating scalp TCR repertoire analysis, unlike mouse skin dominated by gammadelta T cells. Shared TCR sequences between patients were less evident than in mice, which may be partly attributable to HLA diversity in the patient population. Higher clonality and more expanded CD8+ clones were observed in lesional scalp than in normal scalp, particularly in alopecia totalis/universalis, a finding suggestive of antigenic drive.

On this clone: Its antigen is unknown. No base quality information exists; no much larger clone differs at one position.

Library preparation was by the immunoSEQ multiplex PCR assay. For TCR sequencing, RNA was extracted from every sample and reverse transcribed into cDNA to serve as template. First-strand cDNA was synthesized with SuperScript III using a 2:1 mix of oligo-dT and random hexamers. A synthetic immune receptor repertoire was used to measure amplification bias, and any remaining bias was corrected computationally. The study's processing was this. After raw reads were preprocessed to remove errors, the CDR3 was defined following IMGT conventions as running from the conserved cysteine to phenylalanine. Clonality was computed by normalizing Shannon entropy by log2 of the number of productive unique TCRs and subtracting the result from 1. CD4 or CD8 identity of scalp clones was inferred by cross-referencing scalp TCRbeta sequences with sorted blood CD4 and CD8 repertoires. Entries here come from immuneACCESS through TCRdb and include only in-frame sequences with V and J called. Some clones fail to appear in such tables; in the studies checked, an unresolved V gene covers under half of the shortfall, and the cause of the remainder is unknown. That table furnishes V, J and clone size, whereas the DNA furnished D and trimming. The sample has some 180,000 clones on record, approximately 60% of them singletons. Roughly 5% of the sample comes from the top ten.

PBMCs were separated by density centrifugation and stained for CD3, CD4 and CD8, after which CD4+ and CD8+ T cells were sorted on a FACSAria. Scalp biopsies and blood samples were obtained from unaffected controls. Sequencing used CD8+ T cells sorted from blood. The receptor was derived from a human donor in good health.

The CDR3 corresponds to CASSLDQTRLHEQFF. The nucleotide sequence is given as TGTGCCAGCAGCTTAGATCAAACCAGGCTCCATGAGCAGTTCTTC. The V gene is TRBV11-2 and the J gene is TRBJ2-1; the D gene cannot be resolved reliably. CDR1 SGHAT and CDR2 FQNNGV are derived from the germline V gene. The CDR3 numbers 15 residues from cysteine through phenylalanine. Only the CDR3 portion is preserved as DNA: 45 bases, with reading frame beginning at the first base. The germline ends are 14 bases apart after V is trimmed by 0 bases and J by 8 bases.